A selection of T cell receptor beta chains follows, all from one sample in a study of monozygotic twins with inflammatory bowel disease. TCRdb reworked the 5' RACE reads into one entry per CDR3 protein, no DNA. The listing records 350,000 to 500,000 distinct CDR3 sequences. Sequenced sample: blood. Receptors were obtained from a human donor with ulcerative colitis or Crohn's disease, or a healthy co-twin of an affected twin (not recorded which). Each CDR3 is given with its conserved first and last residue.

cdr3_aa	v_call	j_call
CASSSLTGSGTEAFF	TRBV6-5	TRBJ1-1
CASSRITGLTYNEQFF	TRBV7-9	TRBJ2-1
CASRYTGYNSLNEQFF	TRBV7-9	TRBJ2-1
CASSLRGEQPQHF	TRBV5-1	TRBJ1-5
CASSEGVRGYTF	TRBV6-1	TRBJ1-2
CASRAGTSGRDEQFF	TRBV12-3/TRBV12-4	TRBJ2-1
CASSFNFGEQYF	TRBV12-3/TRBV12-4	TRBJ2-7
CASTPSGRPVTQYF	TRBV6-2/TRBV6-3	TRBJ2-5
CASSRLRQGDEQYF	TRBV12-3/TRBV12-4	TRBJ2-7
CASSFLSGTNPPQHF	TRBV7-2	TRBJ1-5
CASSFGLDNSPLHF	TRBV5-1	TRBJ1-6
CASSFDETKQFF	TRBV7-6	TRBJ2-1
CASPSFPTGFGQPQHF	TRBV10-1	TRBJ1-5
CSASGAGGPTDTQYF	TRBV20-1	TRBJ2-3
CASSLIGPTTNYGYTF	TRBV3-1	TRBJ1-2
CASSDWTGDIQYF	TRBV7-6	TRBJ2-4
CASSLAGATGELFF	TRBV5-1	TRBJ2-2
CSAPAGVGQETQYF	TRBV20-1	TRBJ2-5
CASSLSQGGGELFF	TRBV28	TRBJ2-2
CASSLEVGTEAFF	TRBV5-1	TRBJ1-1
CASSPGDREQYEQYF	TRBV3-1	TRBJ2-7
CAWSPSAGYNEKLFF	TRBV30	TRBJ1-4
CAWMVDYGYTF	TRBV30	TRBJ1-2
CASSRLNEQFF	TRBV6-2/TRBV6-3	TRBJ2-1
CAWSGWYQETQYF	TRBV30	TRBJ2-5
CAWSKGTLNTEAFF	TRBV30	TRBJ1-1
CASSVTEYYGYTF	TRBV25-1	TRBJ1-2
CASSGAGEQYF	TRBV18	TRBJ2-7
CASSQEENRDYEQYF	TRBV4-3	TRBJ2-7
CASSKQGLAGVRGANVLTF	TRBV7-3	TRBJ2-6
CASKIRDVNTEAFF	TRBV6-1	TRBJ1-1
CASSPPQGDYNEQFF	TRBV5-1	TRBJ2-1
CASRGLAGNNEQFF	TRBV12-3/TRBV12-4	TRBJ2-1
CAISEAASGTNNEQFF	TRBV10-3	TRBJ2-1
CASSFGAGGRETQYF	TRBV11-2	TRBJ2-5
CAWSLAGTGAGELFF	TRBV30	TRBJ2-2
CASSISRAHEQYF	TRBV19	TRBJ2-7
CASSQGGGRTEAFF	TRBV3-1	TRBJ1-1
CASTPGGGNEQYF	TRBV25-1	TRBJ2-7
CAWRKDRLGTEAFF	TRBV30	TRBJ1-1
CASSRTGMEAFF	TRBV19	TRBJ1-1
CASSPHTDTEAFF	TRBV18	TRBJ1-1
CASSWGVGKTQYF	TRBV28	TRBJ2-5
CASSEWLASSGNTIYF	TRBV6-1	TRBJ1-3
CASSVSGQGNQPQHF	TRBV2	TRBJ1-5
CSARDDRGGDGYTF	TRBV20-1	TRBJ1-2
CSGGQKNEQYF	TRBV29-1	TRBJ2-7
CASSPRWGDQPQHF	TRBV5-5	TRBJ1-5
CASSLFRDGIAKNIQYF	TRBV7-8	TRBJ2-4
CASSLDPAGDEQFF	TRBV7-2	TRBJ2-1
CASRGTPNEQFF	TRBV6-2/TRBV6-3	TRBJ2-1
CASSQETGPYEQYF	TRBV4-3	TRBJ2-7
CASSLAGSYNEQFF	TRBV7-9	TRBJ2-1
CASSHALAEFNEQFF	TRBV4-1	TRBJ2-1
CTALGLAGDRRSNNEQFF	TRBV20-1	TRBJ2-1
CASSQQGVGNTKYF	TRBV3-1	TRBJ1-3
CASSRREAYNEQFF	TRBV6-1	TRBJ2-1